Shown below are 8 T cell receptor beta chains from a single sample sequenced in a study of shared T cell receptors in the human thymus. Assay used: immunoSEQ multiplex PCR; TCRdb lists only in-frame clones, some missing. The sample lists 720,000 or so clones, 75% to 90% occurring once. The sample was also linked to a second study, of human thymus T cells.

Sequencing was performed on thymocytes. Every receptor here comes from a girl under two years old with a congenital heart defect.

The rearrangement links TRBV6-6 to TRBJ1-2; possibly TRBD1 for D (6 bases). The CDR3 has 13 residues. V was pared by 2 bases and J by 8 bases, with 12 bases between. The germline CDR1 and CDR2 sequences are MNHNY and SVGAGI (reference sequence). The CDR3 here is CASSYQGPRGYTF. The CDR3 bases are TGTGCCAGCAGTTACCAGGGGCCGCGGGGCTACACCTTC.

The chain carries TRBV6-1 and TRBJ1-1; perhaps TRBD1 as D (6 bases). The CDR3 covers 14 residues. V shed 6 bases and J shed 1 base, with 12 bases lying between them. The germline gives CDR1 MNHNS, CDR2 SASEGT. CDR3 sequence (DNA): TGTGCCAGCAGGCCGGGACAAGAGAACACTGAAGCTTTCTTT. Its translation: CASRPGQENTEAFF.

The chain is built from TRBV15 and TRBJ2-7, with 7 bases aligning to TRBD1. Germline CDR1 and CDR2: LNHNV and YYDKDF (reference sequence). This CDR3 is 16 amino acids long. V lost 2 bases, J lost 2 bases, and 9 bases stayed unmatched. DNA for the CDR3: TGTGCCACCAGCAGAAACCGCCAGGGACAGACCTACGAGCAGTACTTC. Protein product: CATSRNRQGQTYEQYF.

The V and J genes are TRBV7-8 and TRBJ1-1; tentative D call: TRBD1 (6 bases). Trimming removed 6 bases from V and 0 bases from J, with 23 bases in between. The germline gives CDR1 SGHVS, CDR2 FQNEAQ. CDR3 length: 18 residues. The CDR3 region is CASSRSRTGPAVNTEAFF. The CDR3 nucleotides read TGTGCCAGCAGTCGGAGCCGAACAGGGCCCGCAGTGAACACTGAAGCTTTCTTT.

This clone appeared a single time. CDR3 nucleotide sequence: TGTGCCAGCAGTTGTACAGGGGACCCCTTTCAGCCCCAGCATTTT. Protein: CASSCTGDPFQPQHF. The chain carries TRBV28 and TRBJ1-5, with 7 positions matching TRBD1. Germline values: CDR1 MDHEN, CDR2 SYDVKM. CDR3 length: 15 amino acids. The junction had 9 bases not matched to a gene; V was cut back by 4 bases and J by 6 bases.

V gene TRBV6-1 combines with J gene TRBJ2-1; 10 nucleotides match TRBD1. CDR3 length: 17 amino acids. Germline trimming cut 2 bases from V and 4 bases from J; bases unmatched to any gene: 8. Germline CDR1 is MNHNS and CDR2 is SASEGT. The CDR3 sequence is CASSETIRDRGYNEQFF. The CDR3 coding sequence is TGTGCCAGCAGTGAAACTATCCGGGACAGGGGTTACAATGAGCAGTTCTTC.

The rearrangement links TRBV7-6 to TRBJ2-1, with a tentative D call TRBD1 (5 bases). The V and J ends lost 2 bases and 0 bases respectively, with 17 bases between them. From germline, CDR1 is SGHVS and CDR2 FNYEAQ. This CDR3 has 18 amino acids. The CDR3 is CASSLKLTDPSSYNEQFF. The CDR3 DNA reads TGTGCCAGCAGCTTAAAGTTGACAGATCCCAGCTCCTACAATGAGCAGTTCTTC. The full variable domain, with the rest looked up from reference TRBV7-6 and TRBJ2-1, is GAGVSQSPRYKVTKRGQDVALRCDPISGHVSLYWYRQALGQGPEFLTYFNYEAQQDKSGLPNDRFSAERPEGSISTLTIQRTEQRDSAMYRCASSLKLTDPSSYNEQFFGPGTRLTVL.

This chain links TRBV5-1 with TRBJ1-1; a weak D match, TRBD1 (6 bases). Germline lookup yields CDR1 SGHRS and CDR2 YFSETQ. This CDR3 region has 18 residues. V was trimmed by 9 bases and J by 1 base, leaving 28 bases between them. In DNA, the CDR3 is TGCGCCACTCGCCCGGGACACCTTACCCATCTTCGGAACACTGAAGCTTTCTTT. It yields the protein CATRPGHLTHLRNTEAFF.